These 29 T cell receptor beta chains originate from one sample sequenced in a study of T cell changes during pregnancy in multiple sclerosis. Some clones are missing from TCRdb's copy, which holds only in-frame ones; the method was immunoSEQ multiplex PCR. Of nearly 70,000 clones detected, roughly nine tenths appear once; the ten largest clones hold around 1.3%. Specimen: peripheral blood, collected in the second trimester of pregnancy. The receptor set was obtained from a female donor in good health, enrolled as a control in a pregnancy study.

This chain joins TRBV10-1 and TRBJ1-6; 9 bases align to TRBD1. Germline assignment: CDR1 WNHNN and CDR2 SYGVQD (reference sequence). CDR3 length equals 18 residues. V trimming: 0 bases; J trimming: 8 bases; junction bases outside the gene matches: 11. This chain's CDR3 is CASSESSTGGYIDSPLHF. The CDR3 DNA reads TGCGCCAGCAGTGAGTCAAGTACAGGGGGCTATATCGATTCACCCCTCCACTTT.

V and J are TRBV7-9 and TRBJ2-2, with D unresolved. From germline, CDR1 is SEHNR and CDR2 FQNEAQ (reference sequence). V lost 2 bases, J lost 3 bases, and 4 bases lay in between. The length of the CDR3 is 13 residues. This CDR3 is CASSLTDTGELFF. The CDR3 DNA is TGTGCCAGCAGCTTAACAGACACCGGGGAGCTGTTTTTT.

The rearrangement joins TRBV5-4 to TRBJ2-1; perhaps TRBD2 as D (6 bases). CDR1 and CDR2 (germline): SGHNT, YYREEE (reference sequence). The CDR3 sequence is 17 residues long. Trimming shortened V by 0 bases and J by 0 bases, and 13 bases separated the two germline ends. CDR3 nucleotide sequence: TGTGCCAGCAGCTTGGGTGTCGGGAGTTTCTCCTACAATGAGCAGTTCTTC. This codes for CASSLGVGSFSYNEQFF.

CDR3 DNA sequence: TGTGCCTGGAGGGTCGACAGTTACGGGGAGACCCAGTACTTC. It encodes CAWRVDSYGETQYF. The rearrangement links TRBV30 to TRBJ2-5, with D tentatively TRBD1 (5 bases). Trimming took 3 bases from V and 5 from J, leaving 16 bases between them. CDR3 size: 14 residues. CDR1 and CDR2 (germline): GTSNPN, SVGIG (reference sequence). The full variable domain, with the rest looked up from reference TRBV30 and TRBJ2-5, is SQTIHQWPATLVQPVGSPLSLECTVEGTSNPNLYWYRQAAGRGLQLLFYSVGIGQISSEVPQNLSASRPQDRQFILSSKKLLLSDSGFYLCAWRVDSYGETQYFGPGTRLLVL.

The V gene is TRBV2, the J gene TRBJ2-3, with TRBD1 matching 7 bases. The CDR3 contains 15 residues. CDR1 and CDR2 from the germline V gene are SNHLY and FYNNEI. J was trimmed by 0 bases and V by 6 bases; bases with no gene match: 6. In DNA form, the CDR3 reads TGTGCCAGCAGCCATGGGACAGCCAGCACAGATACGCAGTATTTT. This codes for CASSHGTASTDTQYF.

The V and J genes are TRBV7-9 and TRBJ1-5, with D tentatively TRBD1 (6 bases). The germline CDR1 and CDR2 sequences are SEHNR and FQNEAQ (reference sequence). The V and J ends lost 5 bases and 5 bases respectively, with 16 bases between them. The CDR3 spans 15 residues. The CDR3 reads CASSGTGLIDQPQHF. DNA of the CDR3: TGTGCCAGCAGCGGAACAGGGTTAATCGATCAGCCCCAGCATTTT. The full variable domain, its missing parts supplied by reference TRBV7-9 and TRBJ1-5, is DTGVSQNPRHKITKRGQNVTFRCDPISEHNRLYWYRQTLGQGPEFLTYFQNEAQLEKSRLLSDRFSAERPKGSFSTLEIQRTEQGDSAMYLCASSGTGLIDQPQHFGDGTRLSIL.

The chain combines TRBV5-6 with TRBJ2-2; the D gene is possibly TRBD1 (7 bases). This CDR3 is 14 amino acids long. Germline CDR1 reads SGHDT; CDR2 reads YYEEEE. The V and J ends lost 4 bases and 4 bases respectively, with 11 bases between them. The CDR3 sequence is CASSPGGPTGELFF. In nucleotides, the CDR3 is TGTGCCAGCAGCCCAGGGGGGCCCACCGGGGAGCTGTTTTTT.

The chain carries TRBV7-3 and TRBJ1-2; 10 nucleotides match TRBD1. The CDR3 spans 16 residues. Germline V gene sequence: CDR1 SGHTA, CDR2 FQGTGA. With 5 bases clipped from V and 6 bases from J, the junction kept 12 bases outside the gene matches. CDR3 protein: CASSPNGDRGVDGYTF. The CDR3 DNA is TGTGCCAGCAGCCCAAACGGGGACAGGGGCGTCGATGGCTACACCTTC.

The gene calls are TRBV29-1 and TRBJ2-7; TRBD2 might be the D (6 bases). Per germline, CDR1 SQVTM and CDR2 ANQGSEA. V lost 7 bases and J 0 bases, leaving 13 bases between the germline ends. This CDR3 has 13 amino acids. For the CDR3, the DNA is TGCAGCGCTACCCGGGACTTCTCCTACGAGCAGTACTTC. Translation: CSATRDFSYEQYF.

This clone showed up just once. The chain recombines TRBV6-5 with TRBJ2-7; 8 positions agree with TRBD1. V was pared by 7 bases and J by 6 bases, with 8 bases of the junction left unmatched. Germline V gene sequence: CDR1 MNHEY, CDR2 SVGAGI. The CDR3 contains 13 residues. DNA for the CDR3: TGTGCCAGCACCGTAGACAGGGGAGGCGAGCAGTACTTC. This sequence encodes CASTVDRGGEQYF.

The CDR3 spells CASRDRVAGNTIYF. DNA of the CDR3: TGTGCCAGCAGGGACAGGGTGGCTGGAAACACCATATATTTT. V gene TRBV27 combines with J gene TRBJ1-3; 8 bases map to TRBD1. The CDR3 has 14 residues. The V segment lost 6 bases and the J segment 2 bases; nucleotides outside the gene matches: 3. Germline CDR1 is MNHEY and CDR2 is SMNVEV (reference sequence).

CDR3 coding DNA: TGCAGCTCAACGGACAGGGAATTGACACTTAAAGAGACCCAGTACTTC. It yields the protein CSSTDRELTLKETQYF. The V call is TRBV29-1, the J call TRBJ2-5, with 8 bases identical to TRBD1. CDR3 size: 16 residues. Trimming cost V 8 bases and J 3 bases; bases outside gene matches: 17. In germline, CDR1 is SQVTM, CDR2 ANQGSEA.

The chain joins TRBV19 to TRBJ1-1; TRBD1 matches at 10 bases. Germline CDR1 LNHDA, CDR2 SQIVND (reference sequence). This CDR3 comprises 17 residues. V lost 5 bases, J lost 5 bases, and 14 bases stayed unmatched. CDR3 sequence reads: CASSSETGGGRITEAFF. The CDR3 coding sequence is TGTGCCAGTAGTTCCGAGACAGGGGGCGGACGAATAACTGAAGCTTTCTTT. The variable domain in full, with the rest retrieved from reference TRBV19 and TRBJ1-1, is DGGITQSPKYLFRKEGQNVTLSCEQNLNHDAMYWYRQDPGQGLRLIYYSQIVNDFQKGDIAEGYSVSREKKESFPLTVTSAQKNPTAFYLCASSSETGGGRITEAFFGQGTRLTVV.

The V and J genes are TRBV2 and TRBJ2-3; 8 bases are shared with TRBD2. CDR1 is SNHLY, CDR2 FYNNEI, per germline. This CDR3 spans 16 amino acids. V lost 2 bases, J lost 4 bases, and 8 bases stayed unmatched. CDR3 in DNA: TGTGCCAGCAGTGAACTTGCAGCGGGAGTGGCAGATACGCAGTATTTT. Translating it yields CASSELAAGVADTQYF.

The rearrangement uses TRBV28 and TRBJ2-1; D remains unclear. CDR3 length: 15 amino acids. The germline V and J ends were trimmed by 2 bases and 2 bases, with 10 bases remaining between them. Germline assignment: CDR1 MDHEN and CDR2 SYDVKM. The CDR3 here is CASSLLLGAYNEQFF. The CDR3 bases are TGTGCCAGCAGTTTACTTCTAGGAGCCTACAATGAGCAGTTCTTC.

The chain couples TRBV9 to TRBJ1-4; D is ambiguous. Germline assignment: CDR1 SGDLS and CDR2 YYNGEE. This CDR3 has 14 amino acids. V lost 0 bases and J lost 8, with 11 bases in between. In DNA, the CDR3 is TGTGCCAGCAGCGTAGATATGGCGGCAGAAAAACTGTTTTTT. It yields the protein CASSVDMAAEKLFF.

V gene TRBV14 combines with J gene TRBJ2-7; no reliable D call. Looked up from germline, CDR1 is SGHDN and CDR2 is FVKESK. This CDR3 spans 13 amino acids. The V end lost 3 bases, the J end lost 0 bases, and 6 bases lay between the germline ends. The CDR3: CASSHRISYEQYF. The CDR3 DNA follows: TGTGCCAGCAGCCACAGGATCTCCTACGAGCAGTACTTC. The entire variable domain, with the rest obtained from reference TRBV14 and TRBJ2-7, is as follows: EAGVTQFPSHSVIEKGQTVTLRCDPISGHDNLYWYRRVMGKEIKFLLHFVKESKQDESGMPNNRFLAERTGGTYSTLKVQPAELEDSGVYFCASSHRISYEQYFGPGTRLTVT.

The CDR3 loop is CASRQGVAGELFF. The CDR3 nucleotides are TGTGCCAGCAGGCAGGGGGTCGCCGGGGAGCTGTTTTTT. The V and J genes are TRBV28 and TRBJ2-2, with TRBD1 matching 7 bases. CDR1 is MDHEN and CDR2 is SYDVKM in the germline V gene. J was trimmed by 6 bases and V by 6 bases; bases with no gene match: 4. CDR3 size: 13 residues.

V is TRBV11-2 and J is TRBJ1-3; D not resolved. V lost 0 bases, J lost 0 bases, and 9 bases lay in between. Germline CDR1 is SGHAT and CDR2 is FQNNGV. The CDR3 runs 16 residues. The DNA for the CDR3 is TGTGCCAGCAGCTTAGATCGAGTCTTCTCTGGAAACACCATATATTTT. Residues: CASSLDRVFSGNTIYF.

The chain couples TRBV30 to TRBJ2-7; 10 bases line up with TRBD1. The CDR3 runs 16 residues. Germline CDR1 GTSNPN, CDR2 SVGIG (reference sequence). The ends lost 2 bases at V and 5 bases at J; junction bases unmatched: 12. The chain's CDR3 is CAWSLYDRGRKHEQYF. CDR3 sequence (DNA): TGTGCCTGGAGTCTATACGACAGGGGGCGAAAACACGAGCAGTACTTC. Together with reference TRBV30 and TRBJ2-7, the CDR3 gives the full variable domain: SQTIHQWPATLVQPVGSPLSLECTVEGTSNPNLYWYRQAAGRGLQLLFYSVGIGQISSEVPQNLSASRPQDRQFILSSKKLLLSDSGFYLCAWSLYDRGRKHEQYFGPGTRLTVT.

V and J are TRBV27 and TRBJ2-4, with 11 bases fitting TRBD2. CDR1 is MNHEY, CDR2 SMNVEV, per germline (reference sequence). V shed 3 bases and J 9 bases; nucleotides not matched to a gene: 4. The CDR3 consists of 14 residues. CDR3 coding DNA: TGTGCCAGCAGTTTTAGCGGGAGGGAGGGCATTCAGTACTTC. Amino acid sequence: CASSFSGREGIQYF.

The gene calls are TRBV18 and TRBJ2-1, with no clear D. Germline values: CDR1 KGHSH, CDR2 LQKENI. CDR3 length equals 13 residues. Deletions cut 3 bases from V and 3 bases from J, with 6 bases between. The CDR3: CASSPPNYNEQFF. CDR3 DNA: TGTGCCAGCTCACCCCCCAACTACAATGAGCAGTTCTTC.

In its sample, this clone was seen once. DNA of the CDR3: TGTGCCAGCAGTTTATTAGGCGGGGGACAGCCCCAGCATTTT. This gives the protein CASSLLGGGQPQHF. This sequence joins TRBV28 and TRBJ1-5; the D gene is possibly TRBD1 (5 bases). CDR3 size: 14 residues. V lost 1 base and J lost 7, with 11 bases in between. Germline V gene sequence: CDR1 MDHEN, CDR2 SYDVKM.

V usage is TRBV4-1 and J usage is TRBJ1-6, with D tentatively TRBD1 (6 bases). Germline lookup yields CDR1 MGHRA and CDR2 YSYEKL. This CDR3 comprises 16 residues. The V end lost 2 bases, the J end lost 7 bases, and 15 bases lay between the germline ends. The CDR3 here is CASSQRQVRENSPLHF. In DNA, the CDR3 is TGCGCCAGCAGCCAAAGACAGGTTCGGGAAAATTCACCCCTCCACTTT.

The J gene is TRBJ2-7, the V gene TRBV29-1; TRBD1 aligns across 8 bases. Germline CDR1 reads SQVTM; CDR2 reads ANQGSEA. CDR3 size: 13 residues. Unmatched junction bases numbered 5, after V lost 4 bases and J lost 3 bases. As DNA, the CDR3 is TGCAGCGTTGGACAGGGGACGCGCTACGAGCAGTACTTC. Residues: CSVGQGTRYEQYF.

The chain couples TRBV28 to TRBJ2-1, with 12 positions matching TRBD2. The V gene's germline CDR1 is MDHEN and CDR2 SYDVKM. This CDR3 spans 16 amino acids. V shed 6 bases and J 7 bases; nucleotides not matched to a gene: 10. The CDR3 spells CASRDGLAGPGNEQFF. The CDR3 region has the DNA TGTGCCAGCAGAGATGGACTAGCGGGACCTGGGAATGAGCAGTTCTTC.

This sequence joins TRBV4-3 and TRBJ2-3; 10 bases match TRBD2. Germline CDR1 is LGHNA and CDR2 is YSLEER. J lost 2 bases, V lost 5 bases, and 10 bases had no gene match. The CDR3 consists of 17 residues. The CDR3 bases are TGCGCCAGCAGCGCCCGGGGGAGCGGGAGGGCCACAGATACGCAGTATTTT. As protein: CASSARGSGRATDTQYF.

The rearrangement links TRBV7-9 to TRBJ1-3; D uncertain. The CDR3 is 12 amino acids. Trimming removed 4 bases at V and 4 bases at J, with 5 bases between. Germline V gene lookup returns CDR1 SEHNR and CDR2 FQNEAQ (reference sequence). The CDR3 loop is CASSSNGNTIYF. The CDR3 DNA reads as TGTGCCAGCAGCTCTAACGGAAACACCATATATTTT.

The chain combines TRBV11-2 with TRBJ2-1, with D possibly being TRBD1 (5 bases). The germline V gene encodes CDR1 SGHAT and CDR2 FQNNGV. The V and J ends lost 5 bases and 9 bases respectively, with 11 bases between them. This CDR3 contains 12 residues. The CDR3 nucleotides read TGTGCCAGCAGCCTAGGCCAGGGTGAGCAGTTCTTC. Its translation: CASSLGQGEQFF.